The text below deals with one TCR beta chain. The CDR3 sequence is 13 residues long. Deletions cut 5 bases from V and 5 bases from J, with 12 bases between. CDR1 SEHNR and CDR2 FQNEAQ come from the germline V gene (reference sequence). These data originate in a study of blood T cell repertoires in COVID-19. Overall study: Samples of COVID-19 (acute and convalescent) were obtained from the United States, Italy and Spain.

TCRdb's table, derived via immunoSEQ multiplex PCR, lists solely in-frame clones and lacks some. The sample contains tens of thousands of clones, about 92% of which appear only once. This chain connects TRBV7-9 to TRBJ1-2; maybe TRBD1 (6 bases). The sequenced material came from peripheral blood. The receptor's source is a man aged 50 to 60 with acute or convalescent COVID-19. CDR3 DNA: TGTGCCAGCAGCAGGACAGCTTTATATGGCTACACCTTC. Its protein product is CASSRTALYGYTF.